The sequence of this T cell receptor beta chain was determined in a study of neurological immune-mediated disorders. General study findings and limits: The most TCR clonal expansion was seen in HTLV-1-associated myelopathy, whereas the least was seen in multiple sclerosis, below the level in healthy controls.

This clonotype came up many times. Its antigen remains unknown. The method for making cDNA was 5'RACE, and it used 10-nucleotide random UMIs. TCRdb reanalysed the 5' RACE reads using MiXCR and keeps one entry per CDR3 protein. The repertoire consists of about 79,000 distinct CDR3 sequences, with roughly an eighth occurring once and the leading ten covering approximately 7.5%. V was shortened by 0 bases and J by 7 bases, with 9 bases between the two germline ends. Germline loops: CDR1 LGHDT, CDR2 YNNKEL (reference sequence). The CDR3 totals 13 residues. The sequence was collected from a woman in her forties or fifties in good health. The chain joins TRBV3-1 to TRBJ2-5; D gene unclear. Sequencing used PBMCs. DNA of the CDR3: TGTGCCAGCAGCCAAGATGTGGAACGGACCCAGTACTTC. Translated: CASSQDVERTQYF.